The present entry profiles one TCR beta chain with its context. These data come from a study of shared clonotypes between healthy human individuals. Germline V lookup: CDR1 MNHNS, CDR2 SASEGT. The CDR3 sequence is 14 residues long. The V end lost 0 bases, the J end lost 9 bases, and 11 bases lay between the germline ends. The assay was immunoSEQ multiplex PCR, and TCRdb's table has in-frame clones only and misses some. The sample comprises roughly 2 million clones, around 95% of which are singletons, and more than 0.1% rests with the top ten. Source material: naive CD4+ T cells sorted from blood. Subset meaning: CD45RA+ positively selected. This chain joins TRBV6-1 and TRBJ2-2, with D possibly being TRBD2 (6 bases). The origin of this receptor is a man between 18 and 35 years old in good health. The CDR3 nucleotides read TGTGCCAGCAGTGAAGCCCGGGGGATTCGGGAGCTGTTTTTT. Residues: CASSEARGIRELFF.